This TCR beta chain was obtained from a study of cytomegalovirus exposure and HLA in healthy donors. Overall study results and limits: Reported performance of the classifier showed diagnosis of cytomegalovirus status with high specificity and sensitivity. Another analysis was done later, and it associated 15,000 or so TCR beta sequences with HLA alleles at 0.05 false discovery rate.

The CDR3 spans 14 residues. V lost 6 bases and J lost 8; bases outside the gene matches: 5. Germline CDR1 MNHEY, CDR2 SVGAGI. This clone has more than one count but fewer than ten. Its antigen is not identified. PCR primers comprised 60 Vbeta and 13 Jbeta primers. TCRdb's copy holds only in-frame clones and misses some; the assay was immunoSEQ multiplex PCR. The data show about 150,000 clones, more than 70% seen once. The rearrangement links TRBV6-5 to TRBJ1-4; 11 nucleotides match TRBD1. The source is a woman in her thirties or forties in good health and CMV-seropositive. Material: PBMCs. The CDR3 sequence: CASRDRGRGEKLFF. As DNA, the CDR3 is TGTGCCAGCAGGGACAGGGGGCGAGGCGAAAAACTGTTTTTT.